These 8 T cell receptor beta chains originate from one sample sequenced in a study of shared clonotypes between healthy human individuals. TCRdb's copy holds only in-frame clones and misses some; the assay was immunoSEQ multiplex PCR. The data hold roughly 2 million clones, with over 85% observed a single time. What was sequenced was naive CD4+ T cells sorted from blood. Regarding subset: CD45RA+ positively selected. The origin of the receptors is a man younger than 35 in good health.

The chain links TRBV6-6 to TRBJ2-3; TRBD1 is a possible D gene (7 bases). The germline V gene has CDR1 MNHNY and CDR2 SVGAGI (reference sequence). The ends were cut back, 6 bases at V and 3 bases at J, with 10 bases in the middle. The CDR3 length is 13 residues. In DNA form, the CDR3 reads TGTGCCAGCAGGCCAGGGGGGACAGATACGCAGTATTTT. It specifies CASRPGGTDTQYF.

CDR3 DNA: TGCGCCAGCAGCTCAGTAGGTGACTCCAATGAAAAACTGTTTTTT. Protein product: CASSSVGDSNEKLFF. This sequence joins TRBV5-1 and TRBJ1-4; D gene uncertain. The CDR3 consists of 15 residues. Per germline, CDR1 SGHRS and CDR2 YFSETQ. V was cut by 3 bases and J by 5 bases, with 14 bases left in between.

This clone was detected a few times. The chain carries TRBV5-1 and TRBJ1-5, with D possibly matching TRBD1 (6 bases). Germline lookup yields CDR1 SGHRS and CDR2 YFSETQ. This CDR3 has 16 amino acids. V shed 4 bases and J shed 0 bases, with 14 bases lying between them. The CDR3 here is CASSPAGANSNQPQHF. In nucleotides, the CDR3 is TGCGCCAGCAGCCCGGCGGGGGCCAATAGCAATCAGCCCCAGCATTTT. Using reference TRBV5-1 and TRBJ1-5 for the parts outside the CDR3, the full variable domain is KAGVTQTPRYLIKTRGQQVTLSCSPISGHRSVSWYQQTPGQGLQFLFEYFSETQRNKGNFPGRFSGRQFSNSRSEMNVSTLELGDSALYLCASSPAGANSNQPQHFGDGTRLSIL.

This chain links TRBV4-2 with TRBJ1-3; D not resolved. The length of the CDR3 is 16 residues. Trimming shortened V by 0 bases and J by 0 bases, and 9 bases separated the two germline ends. Per the germline V gene, CDR1 is LGHNA and CDR2 is YNFKEQ. The CDR3 coding sequence is TGTGCCAGCAGCCAAGATCTCGCCATCTCTGGAAACACCATATATTTT. Its translation: CASSQDLAISGNTIYF.

The chain carries TRBV30 and TRBJ1-1; D gene uncertain. Germline lookup yields CDR1 GTSNPN and CDR2 SVGIG (reference sequence). V was trimmed by 0 bases and J by 6 bases, leaving 8 bases between them. The CDR3 has 12 amino acids. CDR3 protein: CAWSVERPEAFF. The CDR3 DNA reads TGTGCCTGGAGTGTTGAGCGGCCTGAAGCTTTCTTT.

CDR3 DNA sequence: TGTGCCAGCAGTGTCGGGATGAGGGGGTACTTC. It specifies CASSVGMRGYF. The chain uses TRBV2 and TRBJ2-7; D is perhaps TRBD1 or TRBD2 (5 bases each). CDR3 length: 11 residues. Trimming removed 4 bases at V and 12 bases at J, with 13 bases between. Germline CDR1 and CDR2: SNHLY and FYNNEI. The full variable domain, in which reference TRBV2 and TRBJ2-7 provide the parts outside the CDR3, is EPEVTQTPSHQVTQMGQEVILRCVPISNHLYFYWYRQILGQKVEFLVSFYNNEISEKSEIFDDQFSVERPDGSNFTLKIRSTKLEDSAMYFCASSVGMRGYFGPGTRLTVT.

CDR3 sequence (DNA): TGTGCCATCAGTCCAACTCCCGGGAACTCCTACGAGCAGTACTTC. This translates into CAISPTPGNSYEQYF. The chain couples TRBV10-3 to TRBJ2-7; perhaps TRBD2 as D (5 bases). The CDR3 sequence is 15 residues long. Germline-derived CDR1 and CDR2 are ENHRY and SYGVKD. The germline V and J ends were trimmed by 5 bases and 0 bases, with 14 bases remaining between them.

The chain is built from TRBV25-1 and TRBJ2-3; D unclear. Germline V gene data show CDR1 as MGHDK and CDR2 as SYGVNS. The V and J ends lost 3 bases and 0 bases respectively, with 4 bases between them. The CDR3 loop spans 13 amino acids. The CDR3 loop reads CASSETSTDTQYF. CDR3 nucleotide sequence: TGTGCCAGCAGTGAGACTAGCACAGATACGCAGTATTTT.